This TCR beta chain is from a study of cytomegalovirus exposure and HLA in healthy donors (TCRdb year 2017). Study-level background: In an earlier analysis of approximately 640 of the donors, approximately 260 Gb of sequence data and approximately 120 million unique TCR beta sequences from 150 million to 200 million T cells were reported. The study aimed to test whether cataloging public T cell receptors could reveal signatures of past pathogen exposure. Typing coverage differed by locus: A, B, C, DRB1 and DQB1 were typed in roughly 629-630 donors, DQA1 in about 500, DPA1 in 600 to 610, and DPB1 in roughly 450. The genetic ancestry cluster associated with self-reported Caucasian donors included 81% of the roughly 400 genotyped donors. In the later analysis, no new phenotypic data were used to find candidate immune exposures; instead, reliance was placed on TCR beta sequences and their occurrence across donors. A later genetic analysis used genome-wide SNP genotypes for about 55% of the 666 donors, treating that subset as a discovery cohort. An earlier analysis of about 620 of the donors applied high-throughput TCR beta sequencing to assess whether each TCR beta V gene segment acted as functional or pseudogenic. Donor age, sex, ethnicity and CMV serostatus were compiled together with the repertoire data. The T cell repertoires of some 670 subjects were profiled by immunosequencing and related to cytomegalovirus serostatus. Every repertoire in the discovery cohort had been generated on one and the same sequencing platform. In a later analysis, previously published TCR beta repertoires from 550 to 750 donors were re-analyzed and high-resolution HLA genotyping was added so that TCR occurrence patterns could be studied. An early release that covered some 630 HLA-typed donors contained about 300 gigabases of sequencing data and tens of millions of unique TCR sequences. Five DR-DQ haplotypes were handled as single units for association and clustering, since linkage in the cohort was strong. The study combined high-throughput TCR immunosequencing, statistical association of individual TCRs with disease status, and machine learning to predict cytomegalovirus infection status. Across some 400 genotyped donors of the cohort, an average of 235,054 unique TCR beta nucleotide sequences per donor were sequenced, and about a sixth of those sequences were non-productive. Both class I and class II loci were covered by HLA typing, at four-digit resolution. A separate validation cohort of 100 to 150 different subjects was used in addition to the roughly 640-subject first cohort. Study-wide conclusions, independent of this receptor: While some public TCRs were present in many individuals, most TCR sequences turned up only very rarely across donors. In vitro tests confirmed that three of the cytomegalovirus-associated TCR beta chains recognize cytomegalovirus antigens. A total of some 180 TCR beta chains were listed by the study as associated with cytomegalovirus. In a later analysis, the rate of TCR association differed among HLA loci, with DRB1 alleles having the most associated TCRs and HLA-C alleles having the fewest. The earlier analysis of about 600 of the donors excluded fewer than 20 rarely observed V segments, including chromosome 9 orphons, because counts were too low. The sequencing pipeline was judged likely to have produced a cluster of highly shared sequence variants as a technical artifact. Specific HLA alleles were associated with some 15,000 TCR beta sequences at a false discovery rate of 0.05 in a later analysis. A further reported finding was that TCR beta sequences accurately predicted the HLA-A and HLA-B alleles for most subjects in the first cohort. Compared with equally common non-associated chains, HLA-associated TCR beta chains in a later analysis were more clonally expanded and had lower generation probabilities. Because HLA typing was unavailable for some donors at each locus, only the typed subset was used in association tests. In a later analysis, most CMV-associated TCR beta chains were found to appear HLA-restricted, with HLA associations seemingly driven largely by CMV exposure. Some IMGT-functional V segments, including TRBV6-2 and TRBV6-3, could not be told apart with the 87-base-pair reads, so those segments were excluded. According to a later genetic analysis, donors in an Asian-associated ancestry cluster had fewer N-insertions in productive TCRs than the approximately 710-donor mean. Roughly uniform sequencing depth across donors was assumed in presence/absence analyses, although this assumption may not hold. The classifier was reported to diagnose cytomegalovirus status with high specificity and sensitivity in both the original cohort and the validation cohort. In a later analysis, several top co-occurrence clusters were reported to appear linked to parvovirus B19, influenza, CMV and Epstein-Barr virus. When HLA alleles, especially DR and DQ, strongly co-occurred, TCR associations were difficult to assign to individual alleles. The authors suggested that the approach could potentially be generalized to other disease states and immunological phenotypes. Correlated functional status among segregating V segments might reflect linkage disequilibrium, but an unknown experimental factor could not be ruled out. In a later genetic analysis, a missense DCLRE1C variant was associated with V-gene and J-gene trimming of TCR beta chains, and the association was replicated in an independent cohort. In an earlier analysis of about 600 of the donors, most TCR beta V segments appeared in productive rearrangements about 87% or about 30% of the time, broadly matching IMGT annotations. Immune exposure information for the cohort was limited to CMV serostatus. The cohort was sequenced for TCR beta chains only, and without alpha or paired-chain data the features that could be detected were limited.

Notes on this clone: The antigen this receptor binds is unknown. The record has no base qualities; no much larger clone is one base away.

The cohort comprised several hundred healthy bone marrow donors. At the time of sampling, every cohort member was nominally healthy, though immune exposures that went unrecorded were likely present. The donor was CMV seropositive and was included in the group of some 290 seropositive cohort members. Each donor provided a peripheral blood sample, and peripheral blood mononuclear cells were used for TCR beta sequencing. The Qiagen DNeasy Blood Extraction Kit was used to extract genomic DNA from the blood cell samples. The CDR3 runs 15 residues from the cysteine to the phenylalanine. The sequence is cut down to CDR3 DNA, 45 bases in frame from base 1. Via the germline V gene, CDR1 is SGHRS and CDR2 YFSETQ. V lost 2 bases and J lost 3 bases; the stretch between them is 11 bases long. The library relied on the immunoSEQ multiplex PCR assay. For the multiplex PCR, a mixture combining 60 forward primers for TCR Vbeta segments and 13 reverse primers for TCR Jbeta segments was used. The CDR3 region of rearranged TCR beta genes was amplified from genomic DNA with a multiplex PCR assay. Amplified TCR beta libraries were sequenced as 87-base-pair reads on the Illumina HiSeq System. Per the source publication's procedure: A later analysis counted about 80 million unique TCR beta chains across the 670 or so repertoires, and about 10 million of these chains were shared by at least two donors. A nearest-neighbor algorithm error-corrected the raw reads and collapsed the reads into unique sequences, merging closely related sequences to remove PCR and sequencing errors. V, D and J gene segments were assigned by aligning CDR3 sequences to IMGT reference sequences. Each retained sequence needed at least a six-nucleotide match to both a V gene segment and a J gene segment. Rearrangements were classified as productive when the CDR3 lacked stop codons and remained in frame with V and J, and all other rearrangements were classified as non-productive. CDR3 was defined according to IMGT convention as the region running from the second conserved V-encoded cysteine to the conserved J-encoded phenylalanine. Sequences without an unambiguous match to a single V gene segment were excluded from the earlier analysis of about 600 of the donors. An earlier analysis of some 610 of the donors called V segments functional above 56.7% productive rearrangements and segregating when the between-donor standard deviation exceeded 5%. To diagnose cytomegalovirus status from the catalog of TCR beta chain sequences, a statistical classification framework was built. In a later analysis, TCR nucleotide sequences were compared against IMGT/GENE-DB human TR gene sequences so that V and J genes could be assigned. The TCRdist pipeline was used in a later analysis to assign CDR3 sequences and most-parsimonious VDJ recombination scenarios. In a later analysis, every TCR beta chain was defined by the combination of its CDR3 amino acid sequence and its V-gene family, and reads without a unique V-gene family were dropped. To address suspected cross-contamination and a sequencing artifact, a later analysis removed under 600 highly shared, low-generation-probability nucleotide sequences. For each public chain, a later analysis derived a clonal expansion index from normalized ranks of inferred template counts within each repertoire. Generation probabilities in a later analysis came from a VDJ recombination model fitted to out-of-frame rearrangements, and those results were checked against IGoR. Hypergeometric tests were used in a later analysis to score TCR-TCR, TCR-HLA and TCR-CMV co-occurrence, with a repertoire-size bias correction applied to the TCR pairs. In a later analysis, false discovery rates were estimated by permuting HLA or CMV assignments 20 times. In a later analysis, co-occurring TCRs were grouped using DBSCAN, and TCRdist sequence similarity was added for clustering within HLA-allele-positive subsets. For co-occurrence clustering, repertoires with fewer than 30,000 or more than 120,000 public chains were excluded, along with four or five repertoires with anomalous nucleotide sharing. TCRdb stores this immuneACCESS table with in-frame sequences only. Part of the clones is absent; in the studies checked, under half of the shortfall reflects unresolved V genes, and no reason is known for the rest. V and J calls and clone size are copied from that table; D and trimming were computed from the DNA. Within this sample are approximately 120,000 clones, with 77% of them counted one time only. Jointly, the top ten make up more than 10% of the sample.

Sample: PBMCs. This sequence uses TRBV5-1 and TRBJ2-2; tentative D gene TRBD2, with 6 bases matching. The TCR originated in a woman in her thirties or forties in good health and CMV-seropositive. The nucleotide sequence is given as TGCGCCAGCAGCTTCCGGGACTCTGACACCGGGGAGCTGTTTTTT. Its protein is CASSFRDSDTGELFF. The reference TRBV5-1 and TRBJ2-2 proteins fill in what lies around the CDR3, so the full variable domain reads KAGVTQTPRYLIKTRGQQVTLSCSPISGHRSVSWYQQTPGQGLQFLFEYFSETQRNKGNFPGRFSGRQFSNSRSEMNVSTLELGDSALYLCASSFRDSDTGELFFGEGSRLTVL.